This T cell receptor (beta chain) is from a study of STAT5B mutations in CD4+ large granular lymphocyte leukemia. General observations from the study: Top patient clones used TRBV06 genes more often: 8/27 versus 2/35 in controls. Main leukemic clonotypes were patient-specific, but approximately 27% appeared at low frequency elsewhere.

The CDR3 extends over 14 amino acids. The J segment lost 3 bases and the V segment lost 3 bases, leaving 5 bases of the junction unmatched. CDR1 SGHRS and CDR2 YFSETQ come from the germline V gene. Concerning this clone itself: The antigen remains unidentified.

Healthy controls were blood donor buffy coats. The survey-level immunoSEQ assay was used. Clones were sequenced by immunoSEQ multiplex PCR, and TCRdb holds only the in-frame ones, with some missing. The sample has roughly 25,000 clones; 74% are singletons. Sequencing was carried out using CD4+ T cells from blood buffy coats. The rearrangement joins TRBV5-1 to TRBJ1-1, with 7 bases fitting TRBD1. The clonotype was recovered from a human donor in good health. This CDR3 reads CASSSGTVYTEAFF. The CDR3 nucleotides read TGCGCCAGCAGCTCAGGGACAGTATACACTGAAGCTTTCTTT.